Presented here are 22 T cell receptor beta chains from one specimen sequenced in a study of cytomegalovirus exposure and HLA in healthy donors. With 60 Vbeta and 13 Jbeta primers, the PCR was carried out. TCRdb's copy holds only in-frame clones and misses some; the assay was immunoSEQ multiplex PCR. The sample holds about 110,000 clones, 60% to 80% seen once. The material sequenced was PBMCs. The source is a middle-aged man in good health and CMV-seronegative.

As DNA, the CDR3 is TGTGCTAGTGGTTTGGACCAGATCGGGGAGCTGTTTTTT. This sequence encodes CASGLDQIGELFF. This chain links TRBV12-5 with TRBJ2-2; no reliable D call. There are 13 residues in the CDR3. CDR1 and CDR2 from the germline V gene are LGHNT and FRNRAP. The V end lost 1 base, the J end lost 7 bases, and 7 bases lay between the germline ends.

This clone was detected a few times. The rearrangement joins TRBV18 to TRBJ2-3; D might be TRBD1 (6 bases). The V end was cut by 4 bases, the J end by 1 base, with 15 bases between. This CDR3 spans 16 amino acids. CDR1 KGHSH and CDR2 LQKENI come from the germline V gene. The CDR3, as DNA: TGTGCCAGCTCACGGCAGGCAGGGGCCGGCACAGATACGCAGTATTTT. This codes for CASSRQAGAGTDTQYF. Using reference TRBV18 and TRBJ2-3 for the parts outside the CDR3, the full variable domain is NAGVMQNPRHLVRRRGQEARLRCSPMKGHSHVYWYRQLPEEGLKFMVYLQKENIIDESGMPKERFSAEFPKEGPSILRIQQVVRGDSAAYFCASSRQAGAGTDTQYFGPGTRLTVL.

The rearrangement links TRBV5-4 to TRBJ1-1; D gene ambiguous. The CDR3 extends over 13 amino acids. The V end was cut by 0 bases, the J end by 5 bases, with 8 bases between. Germline values: CDR1 SGHNT, CDR2 YYREEE (reference sequence). The CDR3 spells CASSLGRGTEAFF. As DNA, the CDR3 is TGTGCCAGCAGCTTGGGCCGGGGAACTGAAGCTTTCTTT.

The V gene is TRBV19, the J gene TRBJ2-2; no clear D. CDR1 LNHDA and CDR2 SQIVND come from the germline V gene (reference sequence). Trimming cost V 8 bases and J 6 bases, with 19 bases left between them. The CDR3 extends over 15 amino acids. As DNA, the CDR3 is TGTGCCAGTCGAGTTGGGCCCGTTTCCGCCGGGGAGCTGTTTTTT. This codes for CASRVGPVSAGELFF.

The CDR3 nucleotides are TGTGCCAGCAGTGAAGCTGAGAGGGGGCGGGGGACCCAGTACTTC. Protein sequence: CASSEAERGRGTQYF. The rearrangement uses TRBV6-1 and TRBJ2-5, with D perhaps matching TRBD1 (7 bases). The CDR3 loop spans 15 amino acids. Trimming shortened V by 0 bases and J by 7 bases, and 15 bases separated the two germline ends. Looked up from germline, CDR1 is MNHNS and CDR2 is SASEGT.

This clone was found once. V usage is TRBV29-1 and J usage is TRBJ2-4, with D unclear. V was clipped by 5 bases and J by 6 bases, with 11 bases between them. This CDR3 has 12 residues. Germline V gene sequence: CDR1 SQVTM, CDR2 ANQGSEA. CDR3 sequence: CSVTFPGNIQYF. DNA of the CDR3: TGCAGCGTTACCTTCCCAGGAAACATTCAGTACTTC.

The V gene is TRBV5-1, the J gene TRBJ1-3; no reliable D call. The CDR3 consists of 15 residues. V gave up 2 bases and J gave up 0 bases, with 9 bases separating them. Germline V CDR1 and CDR2: SGHRS, YFSETQ. Written as DNA, the CDR3 is TGCGCCAGCAGCTTCGGGGATAGCTCTGGAAACACCATATATTTT. Its translation is CASSFGDSSGNTIYF. The variable domain in full, with the rest retrieved from reference TRBV5-1 and TRBJ1-3, is KAGVTQTPRYLIKTRGQQVTLSCSPISGHRSVSWYQQTPGQGLQFLFEYFSETQRNKGNFPGRFSGRQFSNSRSEMNVSTLELGDSALYLCASSFGDSSGNTIYFGEGSWLTVV.

The chain combines TRBV15 with TRBJ2-7, with 10 bases aligning to TRBD1. The CDR3 is 17 amino acids. The germline gives CDR1 LNHNV, CDR2 YYDKDF (reference sequence). With V trimmed by 1 base and J by 3 bases, 9 bases remained unmatched. In nucleotides, the CDR3 is TGTGCCACCAGCAGAGTCCGACCGGGACAGGGGAACTACGAGCAGTACTTC. Its translation: CATSRVRPGQGNYEQYF.

The chain carries TRBV7-2 and TRBJ2-3; TRBD2 agrees at 12 bases. The ends lost 4 bases at V and 0 bases at J; junction bases unmatched: 2. The V gene's germline CDR1 is SGHTA and CDR2 FQGNSA. The CDR3 has 16 amino acids. CDR3 DNA sequence: TGTGCCAGCAGCTCTCTAGCGGGGGGGAGCACAGATACGCAGTATTTT. It specifies CASSSLAGGSTDTQYF.

The chain couples TRBV4-1 to TRBJ2-2; 7 bases line up with TRBD2. Losses at the gene ends were 4 bases for V and 7 bases for J; bases not matched to a gene: 12. CDR3 size: 16 residues. Germline CDR1 and CDR2: MGHRA and YSYEKL. Here the CDR3 reads CASSRRTGGNSGELFF. The CDR3 DNA sequence: TGCGCCAGCAGCCGGAGAACGGGGGGTAATAGCGGGGAGCTGTTTTTT.

The chain carries TRBV7-2 and TRBJ2-5; 12 bases are shared with TRBD2. CDR1 is SGHTA, CDR2 FQGNSA, per germline. V shed 1 base, J shed 5 bases, and the junction held 8 bases outside the gene matches. CDR3 size: 17 residues. The CDR3 DNA reads TGTGCCAGCAGCTTAGGCTCTAGCGGGGGGGTCAGGGAGACCCAGTACTTC. Residues: CASSLGSSGGVRETQYF.

The rearrangement uses TRBV5-1 and TRBJ1-2; D might be TRBD1 (5 bases). The CDR3 spans 16 residues. The germline V gene encodes CDR1 SGHRS and CDR2 YFSETQ. Trimming removed 0 bases from V and 4 bases from J, with 16 bases in between. The CDR3 DNA follows: TGCGCCAGCAGCTTGGGTTCTACGGGGGGGAGCTATGGCTACACCTTC. This codes for CASSLGSTGGSYGYTF.

The chain couples TRBV11-2 to TRBJ2-5; the match to TRBD2 covers 14 bases. CDR1 is SGHAT, CDR2 FQNNGV, per germline. The ends lost 8 bases at V and 4 bases at J; junction bases unmatched: 3. This CDR3 contains 14 residues. CDR3 sequence: CASGLAGGRETQYF. CDR3 coding DNA: TGTGCCAGCGGACTAGCGGGGGGTAGAGAGACCCAGTACTTC. The full variable domain, completed using reference TRBV11-2 and TRBJ2-5, is EAGVAQSPRYKIIEKRQSVAFWCNPISGHATLYWYQQILGQGPKLLIQFQNNGVVDDSQLPKDRFSAERLKGVDSTLKIQPAKLEDSAVYLCASGLAGGRETQYFGPGTRLLVL.

The chain employs TRBV4-1 and TRBJ2-5; 8 nucleotides match TRBD1. The CDR3 runs to 15 residues. V lost 4 bases to trimming and J lost 4 bases; unmatched junction nucleotides: 8. Germline assignment: CDR1 MGHRA and CDR2 YSYEKL. The CDR3 reads CASSRTTGGLETQYF. The DNA of the CDR3 is TGCGCCAGCAGCCGGACAACAGGGGGATTAGAGACCCAGTACTTC.

This sequence joins TRBV6-5 and TRBJ2-7; 9 bases are a match to TRBD1. CDR1 and CDR2 (germline): MNHEY, SVGAGI. V shed 1 base and J 5 bases; nucleotides not matched to a gene: 9. This CDR3 comprises 16 residues. CDR3 loop: CASSYLPGTGKHEQYF. The CDR3 coding sequence is TGTGCCAGCAGTTACTTACCAGGGACAGGGAAGCACGAGCAGTACTTC.

J is TRBJ1-5 and V is TRBV9, with 7 bases aligning to TRBD1. The CDR3 extends over 15 amino acids. Germline lookup yields CDR1 SGDLS and CDR2 YYNGEE. J was trimmed by 4 bases and V by 0 bases; bases with no gene match: 4. The CDR3 DNA reads as TGTGCCAGCAGCGTAGAGGGGACAGAGAATCAGCCCCAGCATTTT. Protein: CASSVEGTENQPQHF.

The chain combines TRBV6-1 with TRBJ2-5; tentatively, D is TRBD1 (5 bases). Trimming stripped 2 bases from V and 4 bases from J, with 8 bases between. Germline V gene lookup returns CDR1 MNHNS and CDR2 SASEGT. CDR3 length: 13 residues. This chain's CDR3 is CASSELGLETQYF. The CDR3 nucleotides are TGTGCCAGCAGTGAATTGGGGCTAGAGACCCAGTACTTC.

This sequence joins TRBV6-5 and TRBJ2-2, with 7 bases matching TRBD1. This CDR3 has 13 amino acids. Germline CDR1 reads MNHEY; CDR2 reads SVGAGI. J was trimmed by 7 bases and V by 7 bases; bases with no gene match: 6. CDR3 amino acids: CASTNRGHGELFF. The CDR3 bases are TGTGCCAGCACCAACAGGGGTCACGGGGAGCTGTTTTTT.

V is TRBV10-3 and J is TRBJ2-7; 7 bases align to TRBD1. CDR3 length equals 15 residues. The V gene end was trimmed by 3 bases and the J gene end by 0 bases; junction bases not matched to a gene: 5. Germline assignment: CDR1 ENHRY and CDR2 SYGVKD. CDR3: CAISEPGQNSYEQYF. CDR3 bases: TGTGCCATCAGTGAACCGGGACAGAACTCCTACGAGCAGTACTTC.

V gene TRBV4-1 combines with J gene TRBJ1-6, with TRBD1 identical over 7 bases. The germline V gene has CDR1 MGHRA and CDR2 YSYEKL. CDR3 length equals 15 residues. J gave up 6 bases and V 4 bases, and 6 bases lay outside the gene matches. This CDR3 reads CASSRETGFNSPLHF. The CDR3 nucleotides are TGCGCCAGCAGCCGAGAGACAGGGTTTAATTCACCCCTCCACTTT.

The DNA for the CDR3 is TGTGCCAGCAGCCCTCACAGGGGGCGCGGCTATGGCTACACCTTC. Encoded protein: CASSPHRGRGYGYTF. This chain uses TRBV9 with TRBJ1-2; TRBD1 matches 9 bases. Germline V gene lookup returns CDR1 SGDLS and CDR2 YYNGEE. This CDR3 comprises 15 residues. V gave up 4 bases and J gave up 4 bases; unmatched junction bases: 8.

Notes on this clone: Other DNA sequences in the same sample also yield this CDR3. The rearrangement joins TRBV5-1 to TRBJ2-1; the match to TRBD2 covers 7 bases. J gave up 6 bases and V 0 bases, and 3 bases lay outside the gene matches. Germline-derived CDR1 and CDR2 are SGHRS and YFSETQ. There are 14 residues in the CDR3. The chain's CDR3 is CASSLVAGSNEQFF. CDR3 DNA sequence: TGCGCCAGCAGCTTGGTAGCGGGTTCCAATGAGCAGTTCTTC. Variable domain in full (rest from reference TRBV5-1 and TRBJ2-1): KAGVTQTPRYLIKTRGQQVTLSCSPISGHRSVSWYQQTPGQGLQFLFEYFSETQRNKGNFPGRFSGRQFSNSRSEMNVSTLELGDSALYLCASSLVAGSNEQFFGPGTRLTVL.